The next 28 T cell receptor beta chains were all read from a single sample in a study of CD8+CD57+ T cells in acquired aplastic anemia. Profiling that covered TCR beta VDJ and CDR3 relied on genomic DNA as its template. TCRdb itself ran the reads through MiXCR, one entry per CDR3 protein. This repertoire shows 150,000 to 200,000 distinct CDR3 sequences, more than 45% found once; its top ten account for roughly 2.8%. Patients included in sequencing had previously demonstrated CD8+CD57+ cell expansion by flow cytometry. Material for sequencing was sorted CD4+, CD8+, or CD8+CD57+ T cells (not recorded which) from PBMCs. These receptors all stem from a human donor with aplastic anemia.

The chain combines TRBV25-1 with TRBJ2-1, with 8 bases aligning to TRBD2. CDR1 and CDR2 from the germline V gene are MGHDK and SYGVNS. The V and J ends lost 5 bases and 5 bases, in that order; junction bases with no gene match: 11. This CDR3 has 16 amino acids. Here the CDR3 reads CASSPDRSGADNEQFF. CDR3 DNA: TGTGCCAGCAGTCCCGATCGTAGCGGGGCTGACAATGAGCAGTTCTTC.

The J gene is TRBJ1-2, the V gene TRBV29-1; 7 positions agree with TRBD1. Per the germline V gene, CDR1 is SQVTM and CDR2 is ANQGSEA. This CDR3 spans 11 amino acids. J gave up 6 bases and V 7 bases, and 5 bases lay outside the gene matches. This CDR3 reads CSGRTGHGYTF. In DNA form, the CDR3 reads TGCAGCGGAAGGACAGGACATGGCTACACCTTC. Combining the CDR3 with reference TRBV29-1 and TRBJ1-2 gives the whole variable domain SAVISQKPSRDICQRGTSLTIQCQVDSQVTMMFWYRQQPGQSLTLIATANQGSEATYESGFVIDKFPISRPNLTFSTLTVSNMSPEDSSIYLCSGRTGHGYTFGSGTRLTVV.

At least ten counts were recorded for this clonotype. The gene calls are TRBV7-9 and TRBJ2-1, with 8 bases lining up with TRBD2. The germline gives CDR1 SEHNR, CDR2 FQNEAQ (reference sequence). With 7 bases clipped from V and 8 bases from J, the junction kept 13 bases outside the gene matches. CDR3 size: 15 residues. The CDR3 sequence: CASNVGGGPLDEQFF. The CDR3 nucleotides read TGTGCCAGCAATGTCGGGGGGGGCCCTCTCGATGAGCAGTTCTTC.

By sample share, this clonotype is medium-sized. J is TRBJ1-6 and V is TRBV19, with D maybe TRBD1 (5 bases). The germline V gene has CDR1 LNHDA and CDR2 SQIVND (reference sequence). The V end was cut by 1 base, the J end by 9 bases, with 10 bases between. This CDR3 has 14 amino acids. The CDR3 DNA sequence: TGTGCCAGTAGTATAGGACAGAACCGTTCACCCCTCCACTTT. The encoded protein is CASSIGQNRSPLHF. The full variable domain, with the rest looked up from reference TRBV19 and TRBJ1-6, is DGGITQSPKYLFRKEGQNVTLSCEQNLNHDAMYWYRQDPGQGLRLIYYSQIVNDFQKGDIAEGYSVSREKKESFPLTVTSAQKNPTAFYLCASSIGQNRSPLHFGNGTRLTVT.

Many counts were recorded for this clonotype. The V gene is TRBV15, the J gene TRBJ1-1, with unresolved D. Germline assignment: CDR1 LNHNV and CDR2 YYDKDF (reference sequence). The V end lost 1 base, the J end lost 7 bases, and 4 bases lay between the germline ends. The CDR3 length is 11 residues. As DNA, the CDR3 is TGTGCCACCAGCAGAGGGGTTGAAGCTTTCTTT. Protein sequence: CATSRGVEAFF. The full variable domain, with the rest looked up from reference TRBV15 and TRBJ1-1, is DAMVIQNPRYQVTQFGKPVTLSCSQTLNHNVMYWYQQKSSQAPKLLFHYYDKDFNNEADTPDNFQSRRPNTSFCFLDIRSPGLGDTAMYLCATSRGVEAFFGQGTRLTVV.

The rearrangement links TRBV7-8 to TRBJ2-1, with 7 nucleotides matching TRBD1. V was clipped by 5 bases and J by 1 base; unmatched bases: 5. This CDR3 comprises 15 residues. Looked up from germline, CDR1 is SGHVS and CDR2 is FQNEAQ. CDR3 sequence reads: CASSPRQGSYNEQFF. CDR3 coding DNA: TGTGCCAGCAGCCCCCGACAGGGATCCTACAATGAGCAGTTCTTC.

The genes are TRBV7-2 and TRBJ2-5, with D perhaps TRBD1 or TRBD2 (5 bases each). The CDR3 totals 14 residues. Germline CDR1 SGHTA, CDR2 FQGNSA. V lost 5 bases and J lost 1, with 11 bases in between. The CDR3 DNA reads TGTGCCAGCAGCGCCCGAGGGGTCCAAGAGACCCAGTACTTC. This encodes CASSARGVQETQYF.

In DNA form, the CDR3 reads TGTGCCAGCAGCCCCGCTGGGGGGAATACGCAGTATTTT. Its translation is CASSPAGGNTQYF. The chain recombines TRBV7-9 with TRBJ2-3; tentatively, D is TRBD2 (6 bases). Germline V gene sequence: CDR1 SEHNR, CDR2 FQNEAQ (reference sequence). Trimming removed 5 bases from V and 7 bases from J, with 13 bases in between. The CDR3 sequence is 13 residues long.

This clonotype occurred a few times. This chain links TRBV12-3 or TRBV12-4 with TRBJ1-5; 8 bases agree with TRBD1. The CDR3 sequence is 15 residues long. Trimming cost V 6 bases and J 5 bases; bases outside gene matches: 9. DNA for the CDR3: TGTGCCAGCAGCATAAGACAGGGGTGGGATCAGCCCCAGCATTTT. As protein: CASSIRQGWDQPQHF.

This chain links TRBV28 with TRBJ1-4; D may be TRBD1 (5 bases). This CDR3 is 15 amino acids long. V was shortened by 3 bases and J by 3 bases, with 11 bases between the two germline ends. Looked up from germline, CDR1 is MDHEN and CDR2 is SYDVKM. This CDR3 is CASSFRQGANEKLFF. Here the CDR3 DNA reads TGTGCCAGCAGTTTCCGGCAGGGAGCTAATGAAAAACTGTTTTTT.

The chain joins TRBV5-4 to TRBJ1-1; D is unresolved. The V gene lost 2 bases and the J gene lost 1 base, with 9 bases spanning the gap. Germline CDR1 and CDR2: SGHNT and YYREEE (reference sequence). The CDR3 length is 14 residues. Here the CDR3 reads CASSFFGENTEAFF. The CDR3 DNA sequence: TGTGCCAGCAGCTTCTTTGGTGAGAACACTGAAGCTTTCTTT. Filled out from reference TRBV5-4 and TRBJ1-1, the complete variable domain reads ETGVTQSPTHLIKTRGQQVTLRCSSQSGHNTVSWYQQALGQGPQFIFQYYREEENGRGNFPPRFSGLQFPNYSSELNVNALELDDSALYLCASSFFGENTEAFFGQGTRLTVV.

This clonotype was counted at least ten times. The genes are TRBV19 and TRBJ2-7, with 10 positions matching TRBD2. V was pared by 3 bases and J by 5 bases, with 19 bases of the junction left unmatched. Germline assignment: CDR1 LNHDA and CDR2 SQIVND (reference sequence). CDR3 length: 19 residues. The DNA of the CDR3 is TGTGCCAGTAGTATTGAGGCAGTCCGAGCGGGAGGGCCAAGGAACGAGCAGTACTTC. This codes for CASSIEAVRAGGPRNEQYF. The complete variable domain, with remaining parts taken from reference TRBV19 and TRBJ2-7, reads DGGITQSPKYLFRKEGQNVTLSCEQNLNHDAMYWYRQDPGQGLRLIYYSQIVNDFQKGDIAEGYSVSREKKESFPLTVTSAQKNPTAFYLCASSIEAVRAGGPRNEQYFGPGTRLTVT.

The table lists this clonotype with many counts. The rearrangement links TRBV11-3 to TRBJ2-2, with D possibly matching TRBD1 (6 bases). The CDR3 runs to 15 residues. Trimming took 5 bases from V and 2 from J, leaving 12 bases between them. Germline V gene lookup returns CDR1 SGHNT and CDR2 YENEEA. CDR3 coding DNA: TGTGCCAGCAGCCCTGGACAGAGTAACACCGGGGAGCTGTTTTTT. Translating it yields CASSPGQSNTGELFF.

The chain couples TRBV25-1 to TRBJ1-5; D might be TRBD1 (5 bases). Trimming pared 0 bases from V and 11 bases from J, leaving 23 bases between. The CDR3 loop spans 17 amino acids. Germline V CDR1 and CDR2: MGHDK, SYGVNS. The chain's CDR3 is CASSEYPAGRFIETQHF. The CDR3 region has the DNA TGTGCCAGCAGTGAATATCCCGCGGGGCGGTTCATCGAGACCCAGCATTTT. The variable domain in full, completed from reference TRBV25-1 and TRBJ1-5, reads EADIYQTPRYLVIGTGKKITLECSQTMGHDKMYWYQQDPGMELHLIHYSYGVNSTEKGDLSSESTVSRIRTEHFPLTLESARPSHTSQYLCASSEYPAGRFIETQHFGDGTRLSIL.

Points on this clonotype: This may be a read error: a much more frequent sequence differs by one nucleotide. The chain recombines TRBV11-1 with TRBJ2-1; D may be TRBD2 (5 bases). CDR1 SGHAT and CDR2 FQDESV come from the germline V gene (reference sequence). V lost 4 bases to trimming and J lost 8 bases, with 15 bases between them. The CDR3 totals 14 residues. DNA for the CDR3: TGTGCCAGCAGCTCCGGAGGCGCCGGGGATGAGCAGTTCTTC. This codes for CASSSGGAGDEQFF.

This clonotype was observed many times. This chain uses TRBV28 with TRBJ2-5; 9 nucleotides match TRBD1. The germline V gene has CDR1 MDHEN and CDR2 SYDVKM. This CDR3 contains 14 residues. J gave up 5 bases and V 6 bases, and 7 bases lay outside the gene matches. As DNA, the CDR3 is TGTGCCAGCAGCCTGACAGGGGGATCGGAGACCCAGTACTTC. The encoded protein is CASSLTGGSETQYF. Full variable domain (rest looked up from reference TRBV28 and TRBJ2-5): DVKVTQSSRYLVKRTGEKVFLECVQDMDHENMFWYRQDPGLGLRLIYFSYDVKMKEKGDIPEGYSVSREKKERFSLILESASTNQTSMYLCASSLTGGSETQYFGPGTRLLVL.

This clonotype has at least ten counts. V and J are TRBV19 and TRBJ2-1; possibly TRBD1 for D (6 bases). CDR1 is LNHDA and CDR2 is SQIVND in the germline V gene (reference sequence). V was pared by 5 bases and J by 3 bases, with 14 bases between. The CDR3 has 15 amino acids. This CDR3 reads CASSPRGKVYNEQFF. The DNA for the CDR3 is TGTGCCAGTAGTCCCAGGGGAAAAGTCTACAATGAGCAGTTCTTC.

This clonotype was counted ten times or more. One junction end disagrees with the germline gene, perhaps due to a read error. The rearrangement uses TRBV11-2 and TRBJ2-3; D tentatively fits TRBD1 or TRBD2 (5 bases each). Germline loops: CDR1 SGHAT, CDR2 FQNNGV. CDR3 length: 17 residues. The CDR3 DNA reads as TGTACCAGCAGACCCACTCGGGACGCTCAGCCCCCAGATACGCAGTATTTT. It translates to CTSRPTRDAQPPDTQYF.

Many counts were recorded for this clonotype. J is TRBJ2-3 and V is TRBV7-7; TRBD2 aligns across 11 bases. CDR1 is SSHAT, CDR2 FNYEAQ, per germline (reference sequence). With 2 bases clipped from V and 4 bases from J, the junction kept 2 bases outside the gene matches. The CDR3 loop spans 15 amino acids. The CDR3 nucleotides are TGTGCCAGCAGCTTATTAGCGGGAGGGGCAGATACGCAGTATTTT. Its translation is CASSLLAGGADTQYF. Variable domain in full (rest from reference TRBV7-7 and TRBJ2-3): GAGVSQSPRYKVTKRGQDVTLRCDPISSHATLYWYQQALGQGPEFLTYFNYEAQPDKSGLPSDRFSAERPEGSISTLTIQRTEQRDSAMYRCASSLLAGGADTQYFGPGTRLTVL.

The V call is TRBV30, the J call TRBJ2-7, with TRBD1 matching 8 bases. The CDR3 contains 12 residues. CDR1 is GTSNPN, CDR2 SVGIG, per germline (reference sequence). V trimming: 2 bases; J trimming: 4 bases; junction bases outside the gene matches: 1. CDR3 sequence reads: CAWSRQGYEQYF. The CDR3 DNA reads as TGTGCCTGGAGTCGACAGGGGTACGAGCAGTACTTC.

This sequence joins TRBV10-3 and TRBJ2-5; 8 positions match TRBD1. The junction had 6 bases not matched to a gene; V was cut back by 2 bases and J by 1 base. Germline V gene data show CDR1 as ENHRY and CDR2 as SYGVKD. CDR3 length equals 16 residues. The DNA of the CDR3 is TGTGCCATCAGTGAGAGGAGGACAGGGACCCAAGAGACCCAGTACTTC. Translation: CAISERRTGTQETQYF.

V is TRBV29-1 and J is TRBJ2-7; 9 bases line up with TRBD2. Germline V gene data show CDR1 as SQVTM and CDR2 as ANQGSEA. Trimming cost V 6 bases and J 0 bases; bases outside gene matches: 9. This CDR3 comprises 15 residues. The chain's CDR3 is CSVPIAGASSYEQYF. The CDR3 nucleotides read TGCAGCGTCCCAATAGCGGGAGCTAGCTCCTACGAGCAGTACTTC.

This clonotype appeared many times. The gene calls are TRBV5-1 and TRBJ1-1; unclear D gene. The CDR3 runs to 14 residues. Trimming stripped 1 base from V and 1 base from J, with 8 bases between. Germline V lookup: CDR1 SGHRS, CDR2 YFSETQ. The CDR3, as DNA: TGCGCCAGCAGCTTGCTTGCCCGGAACACTGAAGCTTTCTTT. Translation gives CASSLLARNTEAFF.

The CDR3 DNA is TGTGCCAGTAGCCCACAGGGCACAATCTACGAGCAGTACTTC. Its translation: CASSPQGTIYEQYF. This chain links TRBV19 with TRBJ2-7; D possibly corresponds to TRBD1 (6 bases). The CDR3 runs to 14 residues. Between the trimmed V and J ends, which lost 6 bases and 3 bases, there was a span of 15 bases. Per germline, CDR1 LNHDA and CDR2 SQIVND (reference sequence).

The sample holds many counts of this clonotype. The chain has TRBV24-1 and TRBJ2-3; 9 bases map to TRBD2. The CDR3 extends over 15 amino acids. J gave up 10 bases and V 3 bases, and 10 bases lay outside the gene matches. Germline CDR1 is KGHDR and CDR2 is SFDVKD. As DNA, the CDR3 is TGTGCCACCAGTGATGCGGTCTTTAGCGGGAGAGCGCAGTATTTT. As protein: CATSDAVFSGRAQYF.

The table lists this clonotype with many counts. The chain uses TRBV2 and TRBJ2-3; maybe TRBD1 (7 bases). The CDR3 runs 16 residues. The germline gives CDR1 SNHLY, CDR2 FYNNEI. With 8 bases removed from V and 0 bases from J, the gap between germline ends came to 18 bases. The CDR3 protein is CASGLTGEVSTDTQYF. The CDR3 coding sequence is TGTGCCAGCGGGCTTACAGGGGAGGTCAGCACAGATACGCAGTATTTT.

The V and J genes are TRBV4-1 and TRBJ2-5; D may be TRBD1 (5 bases). Per germline, CDR1 MGHRA and CDR2 YSYEKL. Trimming stripped 8 bases from V and 1 base from J, with 5 bases between. The CDR3 has 11 amino acids. CDR3 sequence (DNA): TGCGCCAGCGGGGCCCAAGAGACCCAGTACTTC. Amino acids: CASGAQETQYF.

The rearrangement uses TRBV28 and TRBJ2-1; 9 bases map to TRBD2. The CDR3 consists of 16 residues. V lost 6 bases, J lost 0 bases, and 6 bases stayed unmatched. Germline CDR1 and CDR2: MDHEN and SYDVKM. CDR3 amino acids: CASRGASGNSYNEQFF. The CDR3 region has the DNA TGTGCCAGCAGGGGGGCTAGCGGGAACTCCTACAATGAGCAGTTCTTC. The whole variable domain, remainder taken from reference TRBV28 and TRBJ2-1, is DVKVTQSSRYLVKRTGEKVFLECVQDMDHENMFWYRQDPGLGLRLIYFSYDVKMKEKGDIPEGYSVSREKKERFSLILESASTNQTSMYLCASRGASGNSYNEQFFGPGTRLTVL.